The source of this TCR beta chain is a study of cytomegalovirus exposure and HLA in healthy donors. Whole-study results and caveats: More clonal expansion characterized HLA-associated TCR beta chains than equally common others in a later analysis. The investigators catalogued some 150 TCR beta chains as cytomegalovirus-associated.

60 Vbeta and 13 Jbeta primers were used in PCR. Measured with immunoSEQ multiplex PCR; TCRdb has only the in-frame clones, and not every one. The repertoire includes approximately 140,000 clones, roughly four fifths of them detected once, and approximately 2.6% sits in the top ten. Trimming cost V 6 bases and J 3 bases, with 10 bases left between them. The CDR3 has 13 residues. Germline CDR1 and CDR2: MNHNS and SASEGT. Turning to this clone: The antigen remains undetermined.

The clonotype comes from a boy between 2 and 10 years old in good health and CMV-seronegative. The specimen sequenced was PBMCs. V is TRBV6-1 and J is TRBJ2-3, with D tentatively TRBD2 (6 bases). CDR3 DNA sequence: TGTGCCAGCAGGAGGAGGGAAACAGATACGCAGTATTTT. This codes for CASRRRETDTQYF.